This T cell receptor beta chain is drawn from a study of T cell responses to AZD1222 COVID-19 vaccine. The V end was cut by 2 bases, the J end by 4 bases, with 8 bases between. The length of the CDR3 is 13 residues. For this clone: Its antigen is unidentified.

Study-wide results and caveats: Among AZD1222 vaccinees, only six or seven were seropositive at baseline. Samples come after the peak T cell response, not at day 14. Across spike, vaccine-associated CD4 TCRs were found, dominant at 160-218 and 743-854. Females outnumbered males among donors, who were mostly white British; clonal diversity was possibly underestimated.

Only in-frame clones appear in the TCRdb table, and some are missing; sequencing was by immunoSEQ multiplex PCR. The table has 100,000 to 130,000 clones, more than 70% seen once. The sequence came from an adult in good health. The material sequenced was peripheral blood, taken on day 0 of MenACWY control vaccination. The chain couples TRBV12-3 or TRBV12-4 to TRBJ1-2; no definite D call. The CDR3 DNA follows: TGTGCCAGCAGTTTATTGGAAGCCTATGGCTACACCTTC. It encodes CASSLLEAYGYTF.